Listed here are 30 T cell receptor beta chains from one sample, sequenced in a study of OX40 agonist ivuxolimab in advanced cancers. Repertoires were generated with immunoSEQ multiplex PCR, while TCRdb's copy carries only in-frame clones and drops some. The sample holds fewer than 90,000 clones, around 86% seen once. The source material was CD4+ or CD8+ T cells sorted from blood, sampled in a trial of the OX40 agonist ivuxolimab. The receptors here all came from an adult with an advanced solid tumor such as melanoma, head and neck, liver or kidney cancer.

The V gene is TRBV19, the J gene TRBJ1-5; weak D call: TRBD1 (6 bases). Trimming stripped 9 bases from V and 9 bases from J, with 21 bases between. Germline CDR1 LNHDA, CDR2 SQIVND (reference sequence). The CDR3 length is 14 residues. Here the CDR3 DNA reads TGTGCCAGCAGTCCCCGGGGGCCCGGCGGGCCCCAGCATTTT. As protein: CASSPRGPGGPQHF.

The rearrangement joins TRBV11-3 to TRBJ2-5; 9 bases align to TRBD2. Looked up from germline, CDR1 is SGHNT and CDR2 is YENEEA. CDR3 length: 14 amino acids. V lost 3 bases to trimming and J lost 5 bases; unmatched junction nucleotides: 4. The CDR3 reads CASSLAGGPETQYF. In nucleotides, the CDR3 is TGTGCCAGCAGCTTGGCGGGGGGGCCGGAGACCCAGTACTTC.

As DNA, the CDR3 is TGTGCCTGGAGTGTACGGGGGGTGAACACTGAAGCTTTCTTT. Translation: CAWSVRGVNTEAFF. This sequence joins TRBV30 and TRBJ1-1, with D perhaps TRBD1 (5 bases). Germline V gene lookup returns CDR1 GTSNPN and CDR2 SVGIG (reference sequence). V was trimmed by 0 bases and J by 0 bases, leaving 8 bases between them. The CDR3 has 14 residues.

The chain links TRBV28 to TRBJ2-1; either TRBD1 or TRBD2 may fit D (5 bases each). The V end lost 2 bases, the J end lost 6 bases, and 14 bases lay between the germline ends. The germline CDR1 and CDR2 sequences are MDHEN and SYDVKM. The CDR3 extends over 15 amino acids. CDR3 nucleotide sequence: TGTGCCAGCAGTTTAACAGGCCGGGGTACCAATGAGCAGTTCTTC. Its protein product is CASSLTGRGTNEQFF.

The genes are TRBV30 and TRBJ2-7; D might be TRBD1 (6 bases). The CDR3 contains 12 residues. Germline lookup yields CDR1 GTSNPN and CDR2 SVGIG (reference sequence). Trimming left V 3 bases short and J 4 bases short, with 10 bases between. In DNA, the CDR3 is TGTGCCTGGAGGACACAGGGTTACGAGCAGTACTTC. It is translated as CAWRTQGYEQYF.

The chain employs TRBV6-1 and TRBJ2-7, with D tentatively TRBD2 (5 bases). The germline V and J ends were trimmed by 7 bases and 3 bases, with 16 bases remaining between them. From germline, CDR1 is MNHNS and CDR2 SASEGT. The CDR3 extends over 14 amino acids. This chain's CDR3 is CASTTSRGYYEQYF. CDR3 sequence (DNA): TGTGCCAGCACAACGTCTCGCGGGTACTACGAGCAGTACTTC.

The genes are TRBV5-4 and TRBJ2-5; D perhaps matches TRBD2 (8 bases). V shed 4 bases and J shed 0 bases, with 13 bases lying between them. Germline CDR1 SGHNT, CDR2 YYREEE (reference sequence). The length of the CDR3 is 15 residues. The CDR3 sequence is CASSRGGQNQETQYF. The CDR3 region has the DNA TGTGCCAGCAGCCGGGGGGGACAGAACCAAGAGACCCAGTACTTC.

The rearrangement links TRBV28 to TRBJ1-4; 7 bases align to TRBD1. V trimming: 4 bases; J trimming: 7 bases; junction bases outside the gene matches: 9. The germline V gene has CDR1 MDHEN and CDR2 SYDVKM. CDR3 size: 15 residues. In nucleotides, the CDR3 is TGTGCCAGCAGTTCCTTCGGACAGGAGGGTGAAAAACTGTTTTTT. Translation: CASSSFGQEGEKLFF.

This clone has a handful of counts. The gene calls are TRBV6-1 and TRBJ2-3; D is undetermined. CDR3 length: 15 amino acids. Germline V gene sequence: CDR1 MNHNS, CDR2 SASEGT. Trimming left V 2 bases short and J 4 bases short, with 13 bases between. CDR3 in DNA: TGTGCCAGCAGTGAATCGTACGTTGGATCAGATACGCAGTATTTT. Residues: CASSESYVGSDTQYF.

The chain recombines TRBV2 with TRBJ2-3, with no clear D. The V end was cut by 7 bases, the J end by 5 bases, with 7 bases between. Germline V gene data show CDR1 as SNHLY and CDR2 as FYNNEI. This CDR3 is 11 amino acids long. The CDR3 DNA sequence: TGTGCCAGCAAATTTGGAGATACGCAGTATTTT. As protein: CASKFGDTQYF.

CDR3 region: CASSRGGDSYNEQFF. Written as DNA, the CDR3 is TGTGCCAGCAGTCGCGGTGGGGACTCCTACAATGAGCAGTTCTTC. The chain carries TRBV28 and TRBJ2-1; no firm D call. V dropped 5 bases and J dropped 0 bases, with 11 bases sitting between them. Germline lookup yields CDR1 MDHEN and CDR2 SYDVKM. CDR3 length: 15 amino acids.

There are a few counts of this clone. This specimen includes other DNA sequences encoding the same CDR3. The chain is built from TRBV18 and TRBJ1-5; possible D gene TRBD1, 5 bases. There are 13 residues in the CDR3. The germline gives CDR1 KGHSH, CDR2 LQKENI. V dropped 3 bases and J dropped 3 bases, with 6 bases sitting between them. CDR3 sequence: CASSPGVNQPQHF. CDR3 bases: TGTGCCAGCTCACCGGGGGTCAATCAGCCCCAGCATTTT.

This clone has a handful of counts. V is TRBV18 and J is TRBJ2-5; 8 bases fit TRBD2. The V segment lost 6 bases and the J segment 3 bases; nucleotides outside the gene matches: 6. In germline, CDR1 is KGHSH, CDR2 LQKENI. The CDR3 consists of 14 residues. The CDR3: CASSGGGTKETQYF. The CDR3 nucleotides read TGTGCCAGCTCTGGCGGGGGGACTAAAGAGACCCAGTACTTC.

This clone has only a few counts. The gene calls are TRBV9 and TRBJ1-6; no clear D gene. CDR3 length: 13 amino acids. V was clipped by 5 bases and J by 8 bases, with 11 bases between them. In germline, CDR1 is SGDLS, CDR2 YYNGEE. This CDR3 is CASREGNHSPLHF. In DNA, the CDR3 is TGTGCCAGCAGGGAAGGGAATCATTCACCCCTCCACTTT.

This sequence joins TRBV11-1 and TRBJ1-1; tentative D call: TRBD1 (6 bases). The V end lost 6 bases, the J end lost 6 bases, and 17 bases lay between the germline ends. CDR1 and CDR2 (germline): SGHAT, FQDESV (reference sequence). The CDR3 loop spans 14 amino acids. Here the CDR3 reads CASRNTGLAAEAFF. CDR3 DNA: TGTGCCAGCAGAAACACAGGGTTGGCGGCTGAAGCTTTCTTT.

The genes are TRBV5-1 and TRBJ2-2; D may be TRBD2 (5 bases). The V gene lost 0 bases and the J gene lost 7 bases, with 7 bases spanning the gap. The length of the CDR3 is 13 residues. Germline values: CDR1 SGHRS, CDR2 YFSETQ. CDR3 residues: CASSLAGNGELFF. As DNA, the CDR3 is TGCGCCAGCAGCTTGGCCGGGAACGGGGAGCTGTTTTTT.

The chain uses TRBV9 and TRBJ1-5; TRBD1 aligns across 9 bases. CDR3 length equals 15 residues. CDR1 SGDLS and CDR2 YYNGEE come from the germline V gene. V lost 0 bases, J lost 6 bases, and 4 bases stayed unmatched. CDR3 nucleotide sequence: TGTGCCAGCAGCGTAGGGACAGGGGTTGGTCAGCCCCAGCATTTT. Its translation is CASSVGTGVGQPQHF.

This clone has a handful of counts. V is TRBV7-2 and J is TRBJ2-7, with unresolved D. Germline CDR1 and CDR2: SGHTA and FQGNSA. V was shortened by 1 base and J by 5 bases, with 6 bases between the two germline ends. This CDR3 region has 12 residues. The CDR3 protein is CASSLGVHEQYF. CDR3 nucleotides: TGTGCCAGCAGCTTAGGGGTGCACGAGCAGTACTTC. The full variable domain, completed using reference TRBV7-2 and TRBJ2-7, is GAGVSQSPSNKVTEKGKDVELRCDPISGHTALYWYRQSLGQGLEFLIYFQGNSAPDKSGLPSDRFSAERTGGSVSTLTIQRTQQEDSAVYLCASSLGVHEQYFGPGTRLTVT.

The chain joins TRBV9 to TRBJ2-7, with D possibly matching TRBD2 (6 bases). The CDR3 loop spans 14 amino acids. Germline V gene lookup returns CDR1 SGDLS and CDR2 YYNGEE. Trimming cost V 0 bases and J 6 bases, with 13 bases left between them. CDR3 protein: CASSVGIGGSEQYF. CDR3 DNA sequence: TGTGCCAGCAGCGTAGGAATCGGGGGTTCCGAGCAGTACTTC. The full variable domain, its missing parts supplied by reference TRBV9 and TRBJ2-7, is DSGVTQTPKHLITATGQRVTLRCSPRSGDLSVYWYQQSLDQGLQFLIQYYNGEERAKGNILERFSAQQFPDLHSELNLSSLELGDSALYFCASSVGIGGSEQYFGPGTRLTVT.

This clone is a singleton in its sample. J is TRBJ2-3 and V is TRBV5-1, with TRBD2 identical over 7 bases. The CDR3 is 15 residues long. Germline CDR1 reads SGHRS; CDR2 reads YFSETQ. V lost 2 bases and J lost 0; bases outside the gene matches: 3. CDR3 loop: CASSFTGGSTDTQYF. CDR3 in DNA: TGCGCCAGCAGCTTTACGGGGGGAAGCACAGATACGCAGTATTTT.

V is TRBV30 and J is TRBJ1-2, with a weak D call TRBD1 (6 bases). Trimming removed 3 bases at V and 4 bases at J, with 18 bases between. Per the germline V gene, CDR1 is GTSNPN and CDR2 is SVGIG (reference sequence). The CDR3 is 15 residues long. CDR3 nucleotide sequence: TGTGCCTGGAGCGGGGGCGGGGATAGATTCTATGGCTACACCTTC. Protein product: CAWSGGGDRFYGYTF.

The rearrangement links TRBV7-6 to TRBJ2-1; D is ambiguous. Between the trimmed V and J ends, which lost 0 bases and 4 bases, there was a span of 13 bases. The CDR3 is 16 residues long. Germline V gene lookup returns CDR1 SGHVS and CDR2 FNYEAQ. The CDR3 coding sequence is TGTGCCAGCAGCTTAGCCCAGTCCCCCCAGTACAATGAGCAGTTCTTC. Translation gives CASSLAQSPQYNEQFF. Combining the CDR3 with reference TRBV7-6 and TRBJ2-1 gives the whole variable domain GAGVSQSPRYKVTKRGQDVALRCDPISGHVSLYWYRQALGQGPEFLTYFNYEAQQDKSGLPNDRFSAERPEGSISTLTIQRTEQRDSAMYRCASSLAQSPQYNEQFFGPGTRLTVL.

This clone was observed once. The CDR3: CASSFHATTHLGELFF. In nucleotides, the CDR3 is TGTGCCAGCAGTTTTCACGCCACCACCCACCTCGGGGAGCTGTTTTTT. V usage is TRBV28 and J usage is TRBJ2-2, with no clear D. This CDR3 comprises 16 residues. The germline V gene has CDR1 MDHEN and CDR2 SYDVKM. Trimming pared 3 bases from V and 7 bases from J, leaving 18 bases between.

This clone was counted a few times. The V call is TRBV5-1, the J call TRBJ1-1; D gene unclear. This CDR3 has 13 residues. The V end was cut by 4 bases, the J end by 4 bases, with 11 bases between. CDR1 SGHRS and CDR2 YFSETQ come from the germline V gene. Written as DNA, the CDR3 is TGCGCCAGCAGCCTTAATGACCCCACTGAAGCTTTCTTT. This gives the protein CASSLNDPTEAFF.

The chain couples TRBV5-4 to TRBJ1-6, with 9 bases lining up with TRBD1. V gave up 3 bases and J gave up 9 bases; unmatched junction bases: 16. CDR1 is SGHNT, CDR2 YYREEE, per germline (reference sequence). This CDR3 region has 18 residues. CDR3: CASSSPGQGRGGGSPLHF. The CDR3, as DNA: TGTGCCAGCAGCTCGCCGGGACAGGGAAGAGGTGGTGGTTCACCCCTCCACTTT.

The chain is built from TRBV6-5 and TRBJ1-5; D unclear. The germline V gene has CDR1 MNHEY and CDR2 SVGAGI. The CDR3 is 13 residues long. Trimming cost V 0 bases and J 7 bases, with 7 bases left between them. CDR3 loop: CASSYSSGQPQHF. CDR3 in DNA: TGTGCCAGCAGTTACTCCTCAGGACAGCCCCAGCATTTT.

This clone showed up just once. V is TRBV14 and J is TRBJ1-2; 7 bases match TRBD1. CDR3 size: 16 residues. Trimming at V came to 4 bases and at J to 8 bases, leaving 16 bases not matched to a gene. From germline, CDR1 is SGHDN and CDR2 FVKESK. CDR3 loop: CASSPPGIRGGLGYTF. The CDR3 coding sequence is TGTGCCAGCAGCCCCCCAGGGATCCGAGGGGGCTTGGGCTACACCTTC.

The chain uses TRBV11-2 and TRBJ2-5; 9 nucleotides align to TRBD1. The CDR3 is made up of 15 amino acids. V dropped 5 bases and J dropped 4; count of bases not matched to a gene: 8. Germline CDR1 and CDR2: SGHAT and FQNNGV. The DNA of the CDR3 is TGTGCCAGCAGCGCGGAACAGGGGGCAAGAGAGACCCAGTACTTC. Translated: CASSAEQGARETQYF.

The chain recombines TRBV6-5 with TRBJ2-4, with D possibly matching TRBD2 (5 bases). Trimming removed 0 bases at V and 2 bases at J, with 8 bases between. Germline V gene data show CDR1 as MNHEY and CDR2 as SVGAGI. The CDR3 covers 15 residues. CDR3 bases: TGTGCCAGCAGTTACTCGGTAGCGTCCAAAAACATTCAGTACTTC. Translating it yields CASSYSVASKNIQYF.

The J gene is TRBJ1-5, the V gene TRBV28, with a weak D call TRBD1 (5 bases). In germline, CDR1 is MDHEN, CDR2 SYDVKM. This CDR3 is built from 15 residues. V lost 2 bases, J lost 3 bases, and 11 bases lay in between. As DNA, the CDR3 is TGTGCCAGCAGTTTAAGGCAGGGTCTCAATCAGCCCCAGCATTTT. Translation gives CASSLRQGLNQPQHF.